The 14 T cell receptor beta chains in this list originate from one sample, sequenced in a study of shared clonotypes between healthy human individuals. Sequencing used immunoSEQ multiplex PCR; TCRdb keeps in-frame clones, though not all of them. The sample has nearly 1,000,000 clones; less than 85% are singletons. The sample taken for sequencing was memory CD4+ T cells sorted from blood. Specified subset: CD45RA-negative fraction. The receptor source for this set is a man between 18 and 29 years old in good health.

The V gene is TRBV13, the J gene TRBJ2-1, with 7 nucleotides matching TRBD2. The germline V gene has CDR1 PRHDT and CDR2 FYEKMQ (reference sequence). J lost 9 bases, V lost 3 bases, and 2 bases had no gene match. The CDR3 is 12 amino acids. CDR3 sequence: CASSFGGTEQFF. The DNA for the CDR3 is TGTGCCAGCAGCTTCGGGGGGACTGAGCAGTTCTTC.

This clone was seen a few times. This chain uses TRBV28 with TRBJ1-5; TRBD1 aligns across 8 bases. This CDR3 is 15 amino acids long. The germline CDR1 and CDR2 sequences are MDHEN and SYDVKM. The J segment lost 5 bases and the V segment lost 6 bases, leaving 9 bases of the junction unmatched. The CDR3 loop reads CASSIGGTGDQPQHF. Here the CDR3 DNA reads TGTGCCAGCAGCATCGGAGGGACAGGTGATCAGCCCCAGCATTTT. Drawing the rest from reference TRBV28 and TRBJ1-5, the complete variable domain is DVKVTQSSRYLVKRTGEKVFLECVQDMDHENMFWYRQDPGLGLRLIYFSYDVKMKEKGDIPEGYSVSREKKERFSLILESASTNQTSMYLCASSIGGTGDQPQHFGDGTRLSIL.

The chain has TRBV25-1 and TRBJ2-1; D unclear. There are 11 residues in the CDR3. V lost 8 bases, J lost 8 bases, and 10 bases lay in between. Germline lookup yields CDR1 MGHDK and CDR2 SYGVNS. The CDR3 bases are TGTGCCAGCGCCATTCGTGATGAGCAGTTCTTC. Translating it yields CASAIRDEQFF.

The rearrangement links TRBV7-9 to TRBJ1-4, with D perhaps matching TRBD1 (5 bases). Trimming removed 4 bases at V and 3 bases at J, with 12 bases between. This CDR3 is 15 amino acids long. CDR1 and CDR2 from the germline V gene are SEHNR and FQNEAQ (reference sequence). CDR3 residues: CASSSQGSANEKLFF. Here the CDR3 DNA reads TGTGCCAGCAGCTCCCAGGGTTCGGCTAATGAAAAACTGTTTTTT.

The chain uses TRBV5-1 and TRBJ1-1, with 7 bases aligning to TRBD1. The CDR3 is 14 amino acids. CDR1 and CDR2 (germline): SGHRS, YFSETQ. Trimming removed 6 bases from V and 3 bases from J; junction bases left unmatched: 8. In DNA, the CDR3 is TGCGCCAGCACCTACAGGGGTGGGGACACTGAAGCTTTCTTT. Amino acid sequence: CASTYRGGDTEAFF.

The chain couples TRBV11-3 to TRBJ2-7; TRBD1 agrees at 10 bases. V lost 5 bases to trimming and J lost 4 bases; unmatched junction nucleotides: 11. This CDR3 contains 16 residues. Germline V lookup: CDR1 SGHNT, CDR2 YENEEA. CDR3 in amino acids: CASSPGPGQGLYEQYF. The CDR3 region has the DNA TGTGCCAGCAGCCCAGGGCCGGGACAGGGGTTGTACGAGCAGTACTTC.

This chain connects TRBV6-5 to TRBJ1-1, with unresolved D. The CDR3 is 14 residues long. The V gene lost 6 bases and the J gene lost 0 bases, with 11 bases spanning the gap. CDR1 MNHEY and CDR2 SVGAGI come from the germline V gene. DNA for the CDR3: TGTGCCAGCAGGGTGACTACTTTGAACACTGAAGCTTTCTTT. Translation: CASRVTTLNTEAFF.

This rearrangement joins TRBV28 to TRBJ1-1; D call uncertain. This CDR3 spans 14 amino acids. The V gene's germline CDR1 is MDHEN and CDR2 SYDVKM. The V end lost 6 bases, the J end lost 2 bases, and 13 bases lay between the germline ends. The DNA for the CDR3 is TGTGCCAGCAGGACTCCCGGGAGAAACACTGAAGCTTTCTTT. It specifies CASRTPGRNTEAFF.

This clone was counted a few times. The V gene is TRBV14, the J gene TRBJ2-3, with D perhaps being TRBD1 or TRBD2 (6 bases each). The germline CDR1 and CDR2 sequences are SGHDN and FVKESK. The CDR3 contains 14 residues. V lost 4 bases to trimming and J lost 2 bases, with 10 bases between them. CDR3 in amino acids: CASSRGALTDTQYF. The CDR3 nucleotides are TGTGCCAGCAGCCGGGGGGCCCTCACAGATACGCAGTATTTT.

V usage is TRBV5-8 and J usage is TRBJ2-2; 7 bases align to TRBD2. Germline V gene sequence: CDR1 SGHTS, CDR2 YDEGEE. The length of the CDR3 is 16 residues. V was clipped by 5 bases and J by 5 bases; unmatched bases: 12. The CDR3 region is CASSSPGGRGTGELFF. The CDR3 nucleotides read TGTGCCAGCAGTTCCCCTGGCGGGAGAGGGACCGGGGAGCTGTTTTTT.

This chain connects TRBV5-4 to TRBJ2-1; perhaps TRBD1 as D (6 bases). With 4 bases removed from V and 5 bases from J, the gap between germline ends came to 16 bases. The CDR3 has 15 amino acids. In germline, CDR1 is SGHNT, CDR2 YYREEE (reference sequence). CDR3 nucleotides: TGTGCCAGCAGCCCCCAGGGGCAGATTAACAATGAGCAGTTCTTC. Its protein product is CASSPQGQINNEQFF.

V gene TRBV30 combines with J gene TRBJ1-1; no reliable D call. This CDR3 is built from 13 residues. Germline CDR1 reads GTSNPN; CDR2 reads SVGIG (reference sequence). Trimming removed 2 bases from V and 4 bases from J, with 11 bases in between. The CDR3 bases are TGTGCCTGGAGTCGAAGACATTCCACTGAAGCTTTCTTT. Residues: CAWSRRHSTEAFF.

The rearrangement joins TRBV28 to TRBJ2-1, with a weak D call TRBD2 (6 bases). CDR1 and CDR2 (germline): MDHEN, SYDVKM. The length of the CDR3 is 12 residues. V dropped 6 bases and J dropped 12 bases, with 15 bases sitting between them. CDR3 amino acids: CASSKTVGGQFF. The CDR3 bases are TGTGCCAGCAGCAAAACGGTGGGAGGGCAGTTCTTC. Drawing the rest from reference TRBV28 and TRBJ2-1, the complete variable domain is DVKVTQSSRYLVKRTGEKVFLECVQDMDHENMFWYRQDPGLGLRLIYFSYDVKMKEKGDIPEGYSVSREKKERFSLILESASTNQTSMYLCASSKTVGGQFFGPGTRLTVL.

A note on this clone: Other DNA sequences in the same sample also yield this CDR3. V is TRBV5-1 and J is TRBJ2-2, with no clear D. This CDR3 is 15 amino acids long. CDR1 SGHRS and CDR2 YFSETQ come from the germline V gene. V gave up 0 bases and J gave up 0 bases, with 6 bases separating them. The CDR3 protein is CASSLDNSNTGELFF. CDR3 in DNA: TGCGCCAGCAGCTTGGACAATTCGAACACCGGGGAGCTGTTTTTT. Full variable domain (remainder filled in from reference TRBV5-1 and TRBJ2-2): KAGVTQTPRYLIKTRGQQVTLSCSPISGHRSVSWYQQTPGQGLQFLFEYFSETQRNKGNFPGRFSGRQFSNSRSEMNVSTLELGDSALYLCASSLDNSNTGELFFGEGSRLTVL.